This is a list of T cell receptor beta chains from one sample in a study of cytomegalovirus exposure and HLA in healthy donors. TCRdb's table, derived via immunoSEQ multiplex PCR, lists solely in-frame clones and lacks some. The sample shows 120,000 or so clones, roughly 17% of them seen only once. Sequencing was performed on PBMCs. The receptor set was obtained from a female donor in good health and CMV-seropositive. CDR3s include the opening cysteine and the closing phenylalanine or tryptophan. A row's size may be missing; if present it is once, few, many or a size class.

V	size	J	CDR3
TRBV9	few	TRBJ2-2	CASSDRTGGASNTGELFF
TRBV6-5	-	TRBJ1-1	CASSSPGNTEAFF
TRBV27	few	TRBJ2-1	CASSSIGGRNEQFF
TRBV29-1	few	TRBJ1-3	CSVSTGGRNTIYF
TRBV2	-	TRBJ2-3	CASRSPGDLRDTQYF
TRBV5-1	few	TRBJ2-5	CASSQGDSRRGETQYF
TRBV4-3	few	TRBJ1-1	CASSQGLGPNTEAFF
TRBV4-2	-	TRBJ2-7	CASSQVGEGIDYEQYF
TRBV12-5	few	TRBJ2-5	CASGSNIGQTETQYF
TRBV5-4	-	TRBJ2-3	CASSLVTASTDTQYF
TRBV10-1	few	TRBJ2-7	CASSESDRDHEQYF
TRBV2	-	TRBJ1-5	CASRGQANQPQHF
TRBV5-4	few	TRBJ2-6	CASSLGLGLGANVLTF
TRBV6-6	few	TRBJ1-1	CASSYTSTVNTEAFF
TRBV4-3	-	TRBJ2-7	CASSQDRLDFGEQYF
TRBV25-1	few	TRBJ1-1	CASRSDSYTEAFF
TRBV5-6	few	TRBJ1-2	CASSAGSTNYGYTF
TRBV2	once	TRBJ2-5	CASSADSAQETQYF
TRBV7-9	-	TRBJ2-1	CASSYRAGTSFNEQFF
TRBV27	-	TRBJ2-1	CASSLIRTSGPLFQFF
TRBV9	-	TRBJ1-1	CASSARGANTEAFF
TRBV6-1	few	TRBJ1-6	CASSEVRGSYNSPLHF
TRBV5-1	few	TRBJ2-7	CASSGGQAAYEQYF
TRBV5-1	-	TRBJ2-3	CASSTRDTDTQYF
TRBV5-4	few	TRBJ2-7	CATFRDRNSYEQYF
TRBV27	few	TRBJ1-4	CASSPFMTGSLSEKLFF
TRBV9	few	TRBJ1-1	CASSVDPGQFTEAFF
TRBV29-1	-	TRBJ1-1	CSVGRFSGTEAFF
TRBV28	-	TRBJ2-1	CASSDRDRGFSNEQFF
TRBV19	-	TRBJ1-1	CASSWDRAKNTEAFF
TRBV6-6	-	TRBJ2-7	CASSYSDRGLSYEQYF
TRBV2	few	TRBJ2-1	CASNRLAGRNEQFF
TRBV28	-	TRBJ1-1	CASSGGQGTEAFF
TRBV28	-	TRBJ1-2	CASIPAGGSGYTF
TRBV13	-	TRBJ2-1	CASSLLASGPYNEQFF
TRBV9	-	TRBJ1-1	CASSVGGQGVGTEAFF
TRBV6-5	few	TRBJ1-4	CASSPGIGKLFF
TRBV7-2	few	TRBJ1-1	CASSLGGGMNTEAFF
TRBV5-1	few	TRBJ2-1	CASSLFYRGAGGQFF
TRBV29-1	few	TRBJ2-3	CSVDPSGTGDTQYF
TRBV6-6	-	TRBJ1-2	CASSRDTLGYGYTF
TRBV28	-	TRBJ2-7	CASSSPGVRTYEQYF